The 5 T cell receptor beta chains below were found in one sample sequenced in a study of T cells expressing NK-cell markers. From the 5' RACE reads, TCRdb lists one entry per CDR3 protein and no DNA. This sample's table reports 300,000 to 450,000 distinct CDR3 sequences. Sequencing used blood T cells: a sorted CD56 or NKG2C T cell subset, CD4+ or CD8+ T cells, or bulk PBMC T cells (not recorded which). These receptors all stem from a man aged 18 to 69 in good health.

The chain is built from TRBV6-5 and TRBJ2-7. This CDR3 is 14 amino acids long. Germline-derived CDR1 and CDR2 are MNHEY and SVGAGI. The chain's CDR3 is CASSPRPQSYEQYF.

The chain couples TRBV20-1 to TRBJ2-4; as DNA is missing, the TRBD1 call by TCRdb cannot be tested. The CDR3 length is 12 residues. Germline lookup yields CDR1 DFQATT and CDR2 SNEGSKA (reference sequence). CDR3 sequence reads: CSAPSRANIQYF.

The chain links TRBV11-2 to TRBJ2-3; checking the TCRdb D call of TRBD1 is not possible without DNA. The CDR3 has 13 residues. CDR1 is SGHAT, CDR2 FQNNGV, per germline. Here the CDR3 reads CASSKQDTDTQYF.

The J gene is TRBJ1-6, the V gene TRBV18; there is no DNA to check the TCRdb D call of TRBD1. The CDR3 is 16 amino acids. CDR1 KGHSH and CDR2 LQKENI come from the germline V gene. The chain's CDR3 is CASSPTPTVYNSPLHF.

The chain employs TRBV6-1 and TRBJ2-5; there is no DNA to check the TCRdb D call of TRBD1. Germline CDR1 MNHNS, CDR2 SASEGT. The CDR3 totals 14 residues. The CDR3 sequence is CATKGGWGQETQYF.